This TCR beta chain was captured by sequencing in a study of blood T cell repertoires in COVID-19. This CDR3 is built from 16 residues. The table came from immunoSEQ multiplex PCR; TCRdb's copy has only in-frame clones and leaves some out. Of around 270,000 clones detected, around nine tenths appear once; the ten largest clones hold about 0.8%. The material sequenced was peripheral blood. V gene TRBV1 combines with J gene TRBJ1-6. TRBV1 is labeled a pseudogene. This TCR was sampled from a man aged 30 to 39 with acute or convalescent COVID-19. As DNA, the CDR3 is TGCACCAGCAGCCTGCGGGGGCAGGGATTTGATTCACCCCTCCACTTT. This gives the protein CTSSLRGQGFDSPLHF.